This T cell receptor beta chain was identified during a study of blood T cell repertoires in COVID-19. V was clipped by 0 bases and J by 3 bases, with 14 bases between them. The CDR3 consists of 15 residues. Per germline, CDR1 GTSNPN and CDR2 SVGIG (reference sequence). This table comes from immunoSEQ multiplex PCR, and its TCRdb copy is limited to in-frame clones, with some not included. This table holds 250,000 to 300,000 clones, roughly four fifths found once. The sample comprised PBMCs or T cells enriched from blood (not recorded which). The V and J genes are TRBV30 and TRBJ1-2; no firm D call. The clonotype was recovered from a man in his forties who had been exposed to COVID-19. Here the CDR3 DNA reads TGTGCCTGGAGTGTCGGAGGAGCAGAGGACTATGGCTACACCTTC. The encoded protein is CAWSVGGAEDYGYTF.